The next 10 T cell receptor beta chains were all read from a single sample in a study of Graves' ophthalmopathy and Graves' hyperthyroidism. Amplified material comprised TCR beta CDR3 regions derived from RNA transcripts. HTBI primers primed a first-round RT-PCR, and a second-round multiplex PCR followed. TCRdb re-analysed the multiplex PCR reads in MiXCR, keeping a single row per CDR3 protein. The sample contains 350,000 to 450,000 distinct CDR3 sequences, approximately 20% of which appear only once. Material for sequencing was peripheral blood. These receptor sequences come from a woman aged 18-29 years with Graves' ophthalmopathy.

This clonotype has at least ten counts. The chain couples TRBV5-1 to TRBJ2-7; tentatively, D is TRBD1 (7 bases). CDR1 and CDR2 from the germline V gene are SGHRS and YFSETQ. Trimming stripped 3 bases from V and 3 bases from J, with 13 bases between. The CDR3 sequence is 14 residues long. Here the CDR3 reads CASSSPGGGYEQYF. The CDR3 DNA sequence: TGCGCCAGCAGCTCCCCAGGGGGAGGCTACGAGCAGTACTTC.

This clonotype was picked up many times. This chain links TRBV28 with TRBJ1-6; D remains unclear. Germline CDR1 reads MDHEN; CDR2 reads SYDVKM. The germline V and J ends were trimmed by 7 bases and 0 bases, with 13 bases remaining between them. The CDR3 sequence is 16 residues long. DNA of the CDR3: TGTGCCAGCACCTTAGGCAGAAGCTCCTATAATTCACCCCTCCACTTT. It encodes CASTLGRSSYNSPLHF.

This clonotype came up many times. The conserved phenylalanine or tryptophan normally closing the CDR3 is absent here, so this likely arose from a read error. The chain uses TRBV25-1 and TRBJ2-5; possible D gene TRBD1, 6 bases. The CDR3 totals 15 residues. V was cut by 1 base and J by 7 bases, with 16 bases left in between. Germline V gene sequence: CDR1 MGHDK, CDR2 SYGVNS. CDR3: CASSEFETGWGTQYS. The CDR3 nucleotides read TGTGCCAGCAGTGAATTTGAGACAGGTTGGGGGACCCAGTACTCC.

This clonotype was observed at least ten times. The rearrangement joins TRBV12-3 or TRBV12-4 to TRBJ1-1; TRBD1 is a possible D gene (5 bases). This CDR3 has 12 amino acids. Trimming took off 6 bases at V and 4 bases at J, with 9 bases between the two ends. CDR3 residues: CASRPGFTEAFF. DNA for the CDR3: TGTGCCAGCAGGCCAGGGTTCACTGAAGCTTTCTTT.

This clonotype appeared many times. The rearrangement uses TRBV14 and TRBJ1-5; TRBD1 agrees at 8 bases. The CDR3 consists of 15 residues. The J segment lost 0 bases and the V segment lost 3 bases, leaving 1 base of the junction unmatched. From germline, CDR1 is SGHDN and CDR2 FVKESK. CDR3 in amino acids: CASSQTGDSNQPQHF. The CDR3 bases are TGTGCCAGCAGCCAGACAGGGGATAGCAATCAGCCCCAGCATTTT.

V usage is TRBV11-2 and J usage is TRBJ2-5; 8 positions agree with TRBD2. Germline CDR1 and CDR2: SGHAT and FQNNGV. The junction had 9 bases not matched to a gene; V was cut back by 1 base and J by 2 bases. The CDR3 spans 17 residues. The CDR3 loop reads CASSLVTSGSEQETQYF. CDR3 bases: TGTGCCAGCAGCTTAGTGACCAGCGGGAGCGAGCAAGAGACCCAGTACTTC.

This clonotype was counted at least ten times. As DNA, the CDR3 is TGTGCCAGCAGCGCACGGACTAGCCGTCAGACCCAGTACTTC. Translated: CASSARTSRQTQYF. The rearrangement joins TRBV5-5 to TRBJ2-5; 8 bases align to TRBD2. Germline loops: CDR1 SGHKS, CDR2 YYEKEE (reference sequence). Trimming cost V 4 bases and J 6 bases; bases outside gene matches: 8. The CDR3 has 14 residues.

Ten or more counts support this clonotype. V gene TRBV13 combines with J gene TRBJ2-4; D not certain. This CDR3 has 14 residues. V was pared by 6 bases and J by 0 bases, with 9 bases between. The germline CDR1 and CDR2 sequences are PRHDT and FYEKMQ (reference sequence). The chain's CDR3 is CASRPLLAKNIQYF. The CDR3 DNA reads TGTGCCAGCAGACCACTTCTAGCCAAAAACATTCAGTACTTC. Full variable domain (remainder filled in from reference TRBV13 and TRBJ2-4): AAGVIQSPRHLIKEKRETATLKCYPIPRHDTVYWYQQGPGQDPQFLISFYEKMQSDKGSIPDRFSAQQFSDYHSELNMSSLELGDSALYFCASRPLLAKNIQYFGAGTRLSVL.

This clonotype was seen at least ten times. This chain joins TRBV6-2 or TRBV6-3 and TRBJ1-5; possibly TRBD1 for D (5 bases). The CDR3 contains 15 residues. Per the germline V gene, CDR1 is MNHEY and CDR2 is SVGEGT. V lost 5 bases to trimming and J lost 3 bases, with 14 bases between them. The CDR3 spells CASSLPGTFNQPQHF. The CDR3 DNA reads TGTGCCAGCAGTCTCCCCGGGACTTTCAATCAGCCCCAGCATTTT.

The table lists this clonotype with many counts. This sequence joins TRBV29-1 and TRBJ1-2, with 9 bases fitting TRBD1. Trimming took 6 bases from V and 4 from J; bases not matched to a gene: 12. Germline assignment: CDR1 SQVTM and CDR2 ANQGSEA. This CDR3 comprises 15 residues. The CDR3, as DNA: TGCAGCGTCTACCAACAGGGGGCGAGTAGCTATGGCTACACCTTC. It yields the protein CSVYQQGASSYGYTF.